This T cell receptor (beta chain) originates from a study of blood T cell repertoires in COVID-19. Study-wide context: Spain, Italy and the United States supplied samples that represented acute and convalescent COVID-19.

The germline CDR1 and CDR2 sequences are MNHEY and SVGAGI. The V and J ends lost 6 bases and 6 bases respectively, with 18 bases between them. The CDR3 runs 15 residues. TCRdb keeps only in-frame clones here, not all; method: immunoSEQ multiplex PCR. The sample lists around 330,000 clones; 85% were seen once. Sequencing used PBMCs or T cells enriched from blood (not recorded which). This TCR was recovered from a woman younger than 45 who had been exposed to COVID-19. The J gene is TRBJ2-1, the V gene TRBV6-5; D possibly corresponds to TRBD2 (5 bases). The CDR3 here is CASRIGLSSFNEQFF. The DNA for the CDR3 is TGTGCCAGCAGAATCGGACTCAGTTCGTTCAATGAGCAGTTCTTC.